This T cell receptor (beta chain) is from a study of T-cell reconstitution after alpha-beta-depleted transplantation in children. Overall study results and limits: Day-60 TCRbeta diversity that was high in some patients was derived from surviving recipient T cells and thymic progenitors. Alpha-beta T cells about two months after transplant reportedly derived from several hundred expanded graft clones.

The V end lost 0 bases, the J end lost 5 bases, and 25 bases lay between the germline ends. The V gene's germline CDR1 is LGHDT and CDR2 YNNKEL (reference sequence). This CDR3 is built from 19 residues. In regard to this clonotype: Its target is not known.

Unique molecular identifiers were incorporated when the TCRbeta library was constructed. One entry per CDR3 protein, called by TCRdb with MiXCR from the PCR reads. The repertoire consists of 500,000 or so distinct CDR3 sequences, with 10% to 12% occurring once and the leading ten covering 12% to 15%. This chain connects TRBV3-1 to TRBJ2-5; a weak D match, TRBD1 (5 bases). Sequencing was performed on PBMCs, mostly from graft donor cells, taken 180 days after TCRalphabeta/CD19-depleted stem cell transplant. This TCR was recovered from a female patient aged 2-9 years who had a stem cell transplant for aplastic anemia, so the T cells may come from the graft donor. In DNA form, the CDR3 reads TGTGCCAGCAGCCAAGACCCCCCACAGGTTCCCCCCGTGGCGGAGACCCAGTACTTC. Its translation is CASSQDPPQVPPVAETQYF.